This T cell receptor beta chain emerged from a study of blood T cell repertoires in COVID-19. Methods used by the authors: Amplification of reference gene primers was used by the study to estimate nucleated cell counts. TCRdb's copy holds only in-frame clones and misses some; the assay was immunoSEQ multiplex PCR. V, J and clone size are taken as reported in that table, and D and trimming were inferred from the DNA itself. This sample has about 530,000 clones, with 85% to 90% found just once. Seattle-derived patients entered the study during active infection and were followed longitudinally. Source material: peripheral blood. The TCR originated in a woman aged 50 to 60 with COVID-19, enrolled during active disease.

CDR3 sequence (DNA): TGTGCCAGCAGCTTAGGGGGGGGCTTCGGTACGACGGAGCAGTACTTC. This encodes CASSLGGGFGTTEQYF. The gene calls are TRBV7-6 and TRBJ2-7, with D possibly being TRBD2 (7 bases). The germline gives CDR1 SGHVS, CDR2 FNYEAQ. This CDR3 has 16 amino acids. The V end lost 1 base, the J end lost 7 bases, and 20 bases lay between the germline ends. The complete variable domain, with remaining parts taken from reference TRBV7-6 and TRBJ2-7, reads GAGVSQSPRYKVTKRGQDVALRCDPISGHVSLYWYRQALGQGPEFLTYFNYEAQQDKSGLPNDRFSAERPEGSISTLTIQRTEQRDSAMYRCASSLGGGFGTTEQYFGPGTRLTVT.